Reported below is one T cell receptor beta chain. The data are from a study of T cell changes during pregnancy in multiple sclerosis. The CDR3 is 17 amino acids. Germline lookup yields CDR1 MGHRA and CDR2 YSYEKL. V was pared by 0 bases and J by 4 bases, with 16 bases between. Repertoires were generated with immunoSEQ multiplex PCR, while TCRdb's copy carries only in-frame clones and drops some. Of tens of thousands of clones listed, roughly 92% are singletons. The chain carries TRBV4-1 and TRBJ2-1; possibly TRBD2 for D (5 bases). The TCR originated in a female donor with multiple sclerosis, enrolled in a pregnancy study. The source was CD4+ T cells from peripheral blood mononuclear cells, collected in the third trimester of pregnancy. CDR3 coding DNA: TGCGCCAGCAGCCAAGATCGTAACGGGGTGAAGTACAATGAGCAGTTCTTC. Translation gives CASSQDRNGVKYNEQFF.